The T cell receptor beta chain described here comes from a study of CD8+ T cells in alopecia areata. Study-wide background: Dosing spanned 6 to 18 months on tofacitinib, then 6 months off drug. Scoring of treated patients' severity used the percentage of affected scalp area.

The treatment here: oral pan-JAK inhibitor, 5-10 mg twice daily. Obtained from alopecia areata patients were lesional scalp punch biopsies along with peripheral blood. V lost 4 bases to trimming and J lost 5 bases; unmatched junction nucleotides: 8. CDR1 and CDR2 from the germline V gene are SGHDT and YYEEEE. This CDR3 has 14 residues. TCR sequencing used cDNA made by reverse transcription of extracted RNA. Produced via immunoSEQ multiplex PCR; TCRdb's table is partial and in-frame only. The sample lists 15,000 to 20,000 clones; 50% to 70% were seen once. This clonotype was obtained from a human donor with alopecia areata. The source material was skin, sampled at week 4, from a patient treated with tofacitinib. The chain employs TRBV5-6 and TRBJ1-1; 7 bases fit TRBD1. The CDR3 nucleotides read TGTGCCAGCAGCCTCGACAGGGTAAGGACTGAAGCTTTCTTT. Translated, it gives CASSLDRVRTEAFF.